The T cell receptor beta chain under discussion was sequenced for a study of blood T cells in healthy people across ages. Study-level points and caveats: PBMCs went unsorted, and a conclusive naive versus antigen-experienced comparison was therefore prevented.

Healthy Caucasian individuals from Russia aged about 6 to 95 were enrolled as donors. For this clonotype: The antigen is not known.

Combining a sample-barcoded 5' primer with a J-beta primer mix, a second PCR ran for roughly 7 to 11 cycles. TCRdb re-derived calls from the 5' RACE reads in MiXCR, one entry per CDR3 protein. The sample contains roughly 1 million distinct CDR3 sequences, under 30% of which appear only once. The sample was also linked to a second study, of T cells of mothers and their children. According to that study: Six or seven children and their three healthy Caucasian mothers were the donors. There were over 8.5 million TCR beta CDR3 reads from each mother and about 3 million from each child.

The source material was blood. The TCR originated in a girl aged 2 to 9 in good health.

CDR3 in amino acids: CSARDPRTRDEQYF. The CDR3 DNA sequence: TGCAGTGCTAGAGATCCCCGAACAAGGGACGAGCAGTACTTC. The rearrangement uses TRBV20-1 and TRBJ2-7; D unclear. In germline, CDR1 is DFQATT, CDR2 SNEGSKA (reference sequence). The CDR3 has 14 amino acids. Trimming took off 0 bases at V and 5 bases at J, with 14 bases between the two ends.